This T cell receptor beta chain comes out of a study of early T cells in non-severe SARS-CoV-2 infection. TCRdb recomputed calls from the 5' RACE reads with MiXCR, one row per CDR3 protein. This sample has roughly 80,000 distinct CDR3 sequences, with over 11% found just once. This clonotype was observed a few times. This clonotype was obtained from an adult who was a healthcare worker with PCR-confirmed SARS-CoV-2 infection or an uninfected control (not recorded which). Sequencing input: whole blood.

The CDR3 DNA reads TGCGCCAGCAGCCCGCAGGACATTGACTACGAGCAGTACTTC. Amino acid sequence: CASSPQDIDYEQYF. The rearrangement joins TRBV4-1 to TRBJ2-7; D is perhaps TRBD1 (5 bases). The CDR3 is 14 residues long. Germline V lookup: CDR1 MGHRA, CDR2 YSYEKL. V was pared by 4 bases and J by 3 bases, with 13 bases between.